This T cell receptor beta chain was profiled in a study of technical replicates of blood from several donors (dated by TCRdb to 2017 to 2019). From V the trimming removes 7 bases and from J it removes 1 base, while the gene matches leave 9 bases of the junction unaccounted for. The CDR3 measures 15 amino acids from cysteine to phenylalanine. Of all the DNA, just the CDR3 is kept, 45 bases in frame from base 1. The germline V gene (reference sequence) supplies CDR1 LNHDA and CDR2 SQIVND. Of note for this clone: No antigen is known for it. Base qualities were left out, and no much larger clone turns up one base away.

Libraries were built with the immunoSEQ multiplex PCR assay. TCRdb holds this immuneACCESS table with in-frame rearrangements only. Some clones are missing; in checked studies, unresolved V genes explain under half, and the rest has no known cause. The sample has 65,000 to 85,000 clones on record, around 94% of them singletons. 0.3% to 0.45% of the sample lies in the top ten. The sequence came from a human donor in good health. The specimen was T cells isolated from PBMCs. Here the chain combines TRBV19 and TRBJ1-2; 7 bases in the middle match TRBD1. At the DNA level, the sequence is TGTGCCAGTATACCTGGGACAGCGCTTAACTATGGCTACACCTTC. Translated, it reads CASIPGTALNYGYTF.